Sequencing of this T cell receptor (beta chain) was carried out in a study of vaccination and CD4 T cells after COVID-19. Overall study context: Post-COVID draws followed diagnosis by a median around 100 days (range 35 to 161). The control cultures got either a CEFX pool, an HIV-1 Nef pool, or no peptide at all.

This CDR3 has 16 residues. V lost 3 bases, J lost 9 bases, and 14 bases stayed unmatched. Germline lookup yields CDR1 KGHDR and CDR2 SFDVKD. Cultured CD4+ T-cell DNA underwent Oncomine TCR Beta short-read sequencing. TCRdb itself ran the PCR reads through MiXCR, one entry per CDR3 protein. Of about 15,000 distinct CDR3 sequences listed, roughly 50% are singletons. The sample holds a few counts of this clonotype. Its specificity is unknown. The treatment denotes: roughly 11-day PBMC culture with coronavirus spike peptide pools or control peptides (ViraFEST assay). Before TCRs were sequenced, ViraFEST expanded antigen-specific T cells with peptide pools. Culture conditions combined 2 million to 2.5 million PBMCs per well with 10 IU/ml IL-2 and roughly 10 ug/ml peptide pools.

The chain links TRBV24-1 to TRBJ2-7; 9 positions match TRBD1. Sequenced: CD4+ T cells from blood, cultured in vitro. The clonotype was recovered from a human donor who had recovered from COVID-19. CDR3 sequence reads: CATSDNQDRGLSRQYF. The CDR3 coding sequence is TGTGCCACCAGTGATAACCAGGACAGGGGACTCTCCAGGCAGTACTTC.